This T cell receptor beta chain was sequenced in a study of type 1 regulatory T cells. Overall study context: T-allo10 is an in vitro-generated, Tr1-enriched CD4 T cell product specific for alloantigen. Broader study findings: Compared with non-type 1 regulatory T cells, type 1 regulatory T cells showed a more restricted TCR repertoire.

The V gene lost 6 bases and the J gene lost 5 bases, with 20 bases spanning the gap. The length of the CDR3 is 14 residues. Per the germline V gene, CDR1 is DFQATT and CDR2 is SNEGSKA (reference sequence). A single record per CDR3 protein comes from TCRdb applying MiXCR to the reads. The sample shows tens of thousands of distinct CDR3 sequences, around 20% of them seen only once. About this clonotype: Antigen specificity is unknown.

This receptor was taken from a human donor in good health. The sample consisted of cultured type 1 regulatory T (Tr1) cells, either the whole culture or a sorted fraction (not recorded which). The chain uses TRBV20-1 and TRBJ2-7, with D possibly being TRBD1 (7 bases). This CDR3 reads CSAPNRGGADEQYF. As DNA, the CDR3 is TGCAGTGCACCGAACAGGGGAGGAGCGGACGAGCAGTACTTC.